A selection of T cell receptor beta chains follows, all from one sample in a study of shared clonotypes between healthy human individuals. Using immunoSEQ multiplex PCR, the repertoire was profiled, and TCRdb retains in-frame clones only, with some absent. The sample yields millions of clones, over 85% seen once. Sequenced input: naive CD4+ T cells sorted from blood. The receptors originated from a man in his late teens or twenties in good health. Both conserved end residues are part of each CDR3. A D gene is named only where the DNA matches it firmly. Expanded clones get a size class; other rows say once, few or many, or leave the size out.

clone_size,j_call,v_call,d_call,cdr3_nt,cdr3_aa
NA,TRBJ1-1,TRBV5-1,NA,TGCGCCAGCGACGGGGGGAGTAACACTGAAGCTTTCTTT,CASDGGSNTEAFF
NA,TRBJ1-2,TRBV18,TRBD1,TGTGCCAGCTCACCTTCGACGGACAGGGATGGCTACACCTTC,CASSPSTDRDGYTF
NA,TRBJ2-1,TRBV7-9,NA,TGTGCCAGCAGCTTAGGGGATGGACCTTACAATGAGCAGTTCTTC,CASSLGDGPYNEQFF
NA,TRBJ2-7,TRBV28,TRBD1,TGTGCCAGCAGTAAACAGGGGGGGCAGTACTTC,CASSKQGGQYF
NA,TRBJ2-7,TRBV21-1,NA,TGTGCCAGCAGAATGTTGACTAGCGGTTGTTCCTACGAGCAGTACTTC,CASRMLTSGCSYEQYF
NA,TRBJ2-7,TRBV30,NA,TGTGCCTGGAGTCCATTACTAGCCTACGAGCAGTACTTC,CAWSPLLAYEQYF
NA,TRBJ2-7,TRBV18,TRBD1,TGTGCCAGCTCACCACCCGGGACAGGGAACTACGAGCAGTACTTC,CASSPPGTGNYEQYF
NA,TRBJ1-5,TRBV2,TRBD1,TGTGCCAGCAAGGGACAGGGACGAAATCAGCCCCAGCATTTT,CASKGQGRNQPQHF
NA,TRBJ1-1,TRBV29-1,NA,TGCAGCGTTGAACCGGCACAAGCTTTCTTT,CSVEPAQAFF
NA,TRBJ2-7,TRBV7-2,TRBD2,TGTGCCAGCAGCTCGGATAGCGGGAGCCCCTACGAGCAGTACTTC,CASSSDSGSPYEQYF
NA,TRBJ2-7,TRBV6-1,NA,TGTGCCAGCAGCCCCACGGCCTCCTACGAGCAGTACTTC,CASSPTASYEQYF
few,TRBJ2-7,TRBV5-1,NA,TGCGCCAGCAGCTTGAGCTCCTACGAGCAGTACTTC,CASSLSSYEQYF
NA,TRBJ1-1,TRBV14,NA,TGTGCCAGCAGCCAAGCAAGGGACACTGAAGCTTTCTTT,CASSQARDTEAFF
NA,TRBJ2-3,TRBV7-3,NA,TGTGCCAGCAGCCTTTCCCAGGGGCTGCTAACAGATACGCAGTATTTT,CASSLSQGLLTDTQYF
NA,TRBJ2-1,TRBV29-1,TRBD2,TGCAGCGTTGTGGGTCGGGGGGGCTTCAATGAGCAGTTCTTC,CSVVGRGGFNEQFF
NA,TRBJ2-1,TRBV29-1,TRBD2,TGCAGCGTTGCGGGGGGCTCCTACAATGAGCAGTTCTTC,CSVAGGSYNEQFF